A single sample gave rise to the 4 T cell receptor beta chains below, sequenced in a study of PD-L1 blockade in urothelial cancer. Time point given: pretreatment peripheral blood. Profiled with immunoSEQ multiplex PCR; TCRdb holds only in-frame clones, not every one. The sample shows roughly 54,000 clones, roughly nine tenths of them seen only once. The sequenced sample was PBMCs, obtained around atezolizumab (anti-PD-L1) treatment. Receptors originate from a woman aged 55-75 years with urothelial cancer.

The chain uses TRBV29-1 and TRBJ1-2, with 10 bases aligning to TRBD1. Trimming at V came to 8 bases and at J to 8 bases, leaving 11 bases not matched to a gene. The CDR3 spans 13 residues. CDR1 is SQVTM, CDR2 ANQGSEA, per germline. DNA of the CDR3: TGCAGCACAAGAGACAGGGGGCCGTGGGGCTACACCTTC. Translation: CSTRDRGPWGYTF. The full variable domain, with the rest looked up from reference TRBV29-1 and TRBJ1-2, is SAVISQKPSRDICQRGTSLTIQCQVDSQVTMMFWYRQQPGQSLTLIATANQGSEATYESGFVIDKFPISRPNLTFSTLTVSNMSPEDSSIYLCSTRDRGPWGYTFGSGTRLTVV.

V gene TRBV7-2 combines with J gene TRBJ1-2; the D is unclear. CDR3 size: 13 residues. Germline V gene data show CDR1 as SGHTA and CDR2 as FQGNSA. V was cut by 2 bases and J by 5 bases, with 9 bases left in between. In nucleotides, the CDR3 is TGTGCCAGCAGCTTATCGGGAGGGTATGGCTACACCTTC. This codes for CASSLSGGYGYTF.

V is TRBV5-1 and J is TRBJ2-7; 11 positions agree with TRBD1. Germline CDR1 reads SGHRS; CDR2 reads YFSETQ. Trimming at V came to 0 bases and at J to 9 bases, leaving 8 bases not matched to a gene. The CDR3 runs 15 residues. CDR3 loop: CASSLAGTGGLGQYF. The CDR3 coding sequence is TGCGCCAGCAGCTTGGCCGGGACAGGGGGATTGGGGCAGTACTTC.

V gene TRBV29-1 combines with J gene TRBJ2-7, with D tentatively TRBD2 (5 bases). V was trimmed by 6 bases and J by 2 bases, leaving 11 bases between them. This CDR3 region has 12 residues. The germline V gene has CDR1 SQVTM and CDR2 ANQGSEA. The CDR3 loop is CSVMAGPYEQYF. In nucleotides, the CDR3 is TGCAGCGTCATGGCGGGTCCCTACGAGCAGTACTTC.